This note documents a single T cell receptor (beta chain) sequence. Its antigen is currently unknown. The split of CD4+ cells yielded CD45RA+ naive and CD45RA-negative memory subsets. These data come from a study of shared clonotypes between healthy human individuals. Findings and caveats of the study: Non-shared clonotypes showed lower generation probabilities than clonotypes common to all four donors.

Trimming removed 6 bases from V and 0 bases from J; junction bases left unmatched: 4. The CDR3 has 15 residues. CDR1 and CDR2 from the germline V gene are SNHLY and FYNNEI. Repertoires were generated with immunoSEQ multiplex PCR, while TCRdb's copy carries only in-frame clones and drops some. The table lists almost 750,000 clones, approximately 77% of them singletons. The chain links TRBV2 to TRBJ1-4; 7 bases fit TRBD1. This receptor was identified in a woman aged 30 to 39 in good health. The sample consisted of memory CD4+ T cells sorted from blood. Specified subset: CD45RA-negative fraction. The CDR3 spells CASRSTGATNEKLFF. For the CDR3, the DNA is TGTGCCAGCAGAAGTACAGGGGCAACTAATGAAAAACTGTTTTTT.